Reported below is one TCR beta chain. The data were taken from a study of blood T cell repertoires in COVID-19. Methods used by the authors: Reference gene primer amplification yielded estimated nucleated cell counts. The data were produced by immunoSEQ multiplex PCR, yet TCRdb's version contains in-frame clones alone and is incomplete. V and J calls and clone size are as listed in that table; D and trimming were resolved from the DNA. The sample lists 200,000 to 250,000 clones; 82% were seen once. There are 13 residues in the CDR3. CDR1 and CDR2 (germline): SQVTM, ANQGSEA. The ends lost 5 bases at V and 10 bases at J; junction bases unmatched: 5.

The chain carries TRBV29-1 and TRBJ2-1; TRBD2 matches at 13 bases. Sequenced: PBMCs or T cells enriched from blood (not recorded which). The clonotype was recovered from a middle-aged man who had recovered from COVID-19. CDR3 DNA sequence: TGCAGCGTTCAGACTAGCGGGAGGAGGGAGCAGTTCTTC. Encoded protein: CSVQTSGRREQFF.